Following are 29 T cell receptor beta chains from one sample sequenced in a study of T cell repertoires in cytomegalovirus infection. No antigens are known for them. TCRdb re-derived calls from the reads in MiXCR, one entry per CDR3 protein. The sample includes approximately 990,000 distinct CDR3 sequences, roughly 30% of them seen just once. Sequencing used cultured CD8+ T cells from PBMCs, obtained from culture after CMV antigen stimulation. The origin of the receptors is a human donor in good health (CMV status not recorded). Some clones in this sample may be carry-over from other donors' samples.

There are a few counts of this clonotype. The rearrangement joins TRBV13 to TRBJ1-1; TRBD1 matches at 7 bases. The trim removed 2 bases at V and 4 bases at J, leaving 7 bases unmatched. Looked up from germline, CDR1 is PRHDT and CDR2 is FYEKMQ (reference sequence). This CDR3 comprises 15 residues. The CDR3 protein is CASSLREGASTEAFF. The CDR3 DNA is TGTGCCAGCAGCTTACGGGAGGGGGCGAGCACTGAAGCTTTCTTT.

This clonotype was observed a handful of times. The chain recombines TRBV12-5 with TRBJ1-5, with D perhaps TRBD1 (6 bases). Germline-derived CDR1 and CDR2 are LGHNT and FRNRAP. V dropped 3 bases and J dropped 4 bases, with 13 bases sitting between them. The CDR3 consists of 15 residues. The CDR3 DNA follows: TGTGCTAGTGGTTTATGGGGGGCGCGTAATCAGCCCCAGCATTTT. Translation gives CASGLWGARNQPQHF.

This clonotype was seen just once. V gene TRBV7-9 combines with J gene TRBJ1-2; D is uncertain. V was shortened by 2 bases and J by 7 bases, with 14 bases between the two germline ends. Germline V gives CDR1 SEHNR, CDR2 FQNEAQ (reference sequence). The CDR3 loop spans 14 amino acids. The CDR3 DNA reads TGTGCCAGCAGCTTACCACGGACGGTGCGTGGCTACACCTTC. This sequence encodes CASSLPRTVRGYTF.

The CDR3 bases are TGCGCCAGCAGTGAGTGGGGGGGGGGGCTGGATGAGCAGTTCTTC. It is translated as CASSEWGGGLDEQFF. V is TRBV10-2 and J is TRBJ2-1; maybe TRBD2 (7 bases). The CDR3 has 15 residues. CDR1 is WSHSY, CDR2 SAAADI, per germline. V was trimmed by 1 base and J by 8 bases, leaving 15 bases between them.

The chain recombines TRBV6-2 or TRBV6-3 with TRBJ2-3, with 7 positions matching TRBD1. The CDR3 covers 19 residues. V shed 2 bases and J 2 bases; nucleotides not matched to a gene: 16. Germline V gene sequence: CDR1 MNHEY, CDR2 SVGEGT. CDR3 loop: CASSYGPKVDRTPTDTQYF. The CDR3 bases are TGTGCCAGCAGTTACGGCCCCAAAGTGGACAGGACCCCCACAGATACGCAGTATTTT.

This clonotype was counted only a few times. The chain is built from TRBV27 and TRBJ2-5; the match to TRBD2 covers 8 bases. CDR1 and CDR2 (germline): MNHEY, SMNVEV (reference sequence). The CDR3 consists of 13 residues. Germline trimming cut 8 bases from V and 3 bases from J; bases unmatched to any gene: 5. The CDR3 reads CASGWGLEETQYF. CDR3 DNA: TGTGCCAGCGGGTGGGGACTAGAAGAGACCCAGTACTTC.

With respect to this clonotype: A much larger clone differs from this one at a single base, so this may be a read error. The V and J genes are TRBV12-3 or TRBV12-4 and TRBJ2-7, with no clear D. This CDR3 contains 13 residues. The germline V and J ends were trimmed by 4 bases and 6 bases, with 13 bases remaining between them. The CDR3 sequence is CASSSSDNFEQYV. Written as DNA, the CDR3 is TGTGCCAGCAGTTCCTCCGATAACTTCGAGCAGTACGTC.

The chain recombines TRBV6-5 with TRBJ1-1; no firm D call. Germline CDR1 reads MNHEY; CDR2 reads SVGAGI. There are 14 residues in the CDR3. Deletions cut 0 bases from V and 5 bases from J, with 10 bases between. The DNA of the CDR3 is TGTGCCAGCAGTTACTCAGGGCCCTTAACTGAAGCTTTCTTT. Residues: CASSYSGPLTEAFF.

This clonotype occurred many times. The rearrangement links TRBV19 to TRBJ1-5; D uncertain. V lost 1 base, J lost 6 bases, and 7 bases lay in between. The CDR3 loop spans 13 amino acids. CDR1 is LNHDA, CDR2 SQIVND, per germline (reference sequence). CDR3 sequence reads: CASSIGTGQPQHF. CDR3 nucleotide sequence: TGTGCCAGTAGTATAGGGACGGGTCAGCCCCAGCATTTT.

This clonotype was found many times. This chain links TRBV6-1 with TRBJ1-5; D is uncertain. The CDR3 length is 14 residues. The germline V gene has CDR1 MNHNS and CDR2 SASEGT. V lost 2 bases to trimming and J lost 3 bases, with 8 bases between them. CDR3 DNA: TGTGCCAGCAGTGAACGATGGGACAATCAGCCCCAGCATTTT. Its protein product is CASSERWDNQPQHF.

The chain has TRBV20-1 and TRBJ1-1, with unresolved D. Trimming took 5 bases from V and 4 from J, leaving 17 bases between them. The CDR3 loop spans 14 amino acids. Looked up from germline, CDR1 is DFQATT and CDR2 is SNEGSKA (reference sequence). The CDR3 bases are TGCAGTGCTGAATCCCCCCCAGTGGCCACTGAAGCTTTCTTT. Protein sequence: CSAESPPVATEAFF.

Only a few counts were recorded for this clonotype. The rearrangement uses TRBV19 and TRBJ1-5; D call uncertain. V was cut by 7 bases and J by 1 base, with 17 bases left in between. This CDR3 has 16 residues. Germline CDR1 LNHDA, CDR2 SQIVND (reference sequence). This CDR3 is CASTISLFRSNQPQHF. The CDR3 bases are TGTGCCAGTACCATCAGTCTCTTCCGAAGCAATCAGCCCCAGCATTTT.

The J gene is TRBJ2-5, the V gene TRBV6-2 or TRBV6-3; perhaps TRBD2 as D (6 bases). V was trimmed by 8 bases and J by 4 bases, leaving 14 bases between them. The V gene's germline CDR1 is MNHEY and CDR2 SVGEGT. CDR3 length equals 13 residues. The CDR3 is CASGWGTSETQYF. The CDR3 DNA sequence: TGTGCCAGCGGATGGGGGACTTCAGAGACCCAGTACTTC.

CDR3 amino acids: CASSLLQGGSPLHF. DNA for the CDR3: TGTGCCAGCAGTTTGTTACAGGGAGGTTCACCCCTCCACTTT. The rearrangement joins TRBV27 to TRBJ1-6, with D perhaps TRBD1 (6 bases). From germline, CDR1 is MNHEY and CDR2 SMNVEV (reference sequence). The length of the CDR3 is 14 residues. V lost 3 bases and J 9 bases, leaving 12 bases between the germline ends.

This clonotype was seen a few times. The chain links TRBV12-5 to TRBJ2-7; D ambiguous. Between the trimmed V and J ends, which lost 4 bases and 6 bases, there was a span of 19 bases. The CDR3 spans 15 residues. Germline CDR1 LGHNT, CDR2 FRNRAP. Written as DNA, the CDR3 is TGTGCTAGTGGTTCCCCGATGAGGCCCCTGGGCGAGCAGTACTTC. It yields the protein CASGSPMRPLGEQYF.

This clonotype was found many times. The chain joins TRBV7-9 to TRBJ1-5; D is undetermined. Trimming pared 6 bases from V and 4 bases from J, leaving 19 bases between. CDR3 size: 16 residues. CDR1 SEHNR and CDR2 FQNEAQ come from the germline V gene (reference sequence). Written as DNA, the CDR3 is TGTGCCAGCAGTTCGGGCACGGGAACTCGGAATCAGCCCCAGCATTTT. It translates to CASSSGTGTRNQPQHF.

This rearrangement joins TRBV7-6 to TRBJ2-2; unclear D gene. CDR3 length: 14 amino acids. V lost 6 bases, J lost 0 bases, and 8 bases lay in between. Germline V gives CDR1 SGHVS, CDR2 FNYEAQ. CDR3 sequence reads: CASSREPNTGELFF. Written as DNA, the CDR3 is TGTGCCAGCAGTCGTGAACCGAACACCGGGGAGCTGTTTTTT.

The chain couples TRBV19 to TRBJ2-3; no definite D call. Looked up from germline, CDR1 is LNHDA and CDR2 is SQIVND (reference sequence). The CDR3 sequence is 14 residues long. V was cut by 1 base and J by 0 bases, with 5 bases left in between. Written as DNA, the CDR3 is TGTGCCAGTAGTATAGGGCTTAGCACAGATACGCAGTATTTT. Its protein is CASSIGLSTDTQYF.

This rearrangement joins TRBV2 to TRBJ1-2; perhaps TRBD1 as D (6 bases). V was clipped by 3 bases and J by 7 bases, with 21 bases between them. This CDR3 has 16 residues. Germline V lookup: CDR1 SNHLY, CDR2 FYNNEI. The CDR3 coding sequence is TGTGCCAGCAGTGAGGAGGGGACACCATCCGGGAGTGGCTACACCTTC. This encodes CASSEEGTPSGSGYTF.

A word on this clonotype: Since a much larger clone is just one base distant, this may be a read error. V and J are TRBV6-6 and TRBJ1-2; D gene ambiguous. Germline V CDR1 and CDR2: MNHNY, SVGAGI (reference sequence). This CDR3 comprises 13 residues. CDR3 amino acids: CASSEYPNYGYAF. The CDR3 DNA follows: TGTGCCAGCAGTGAGTACCCTAACTATGGCTACGCCTTC.

This clonotype showed up just once. This chain joins TRBV7-4 and TRBJ2-1; 11 bases map to TRBD2. Germline V gives CDR1 SGHVT, CDR2 SQSDAQ. The CDR3 is 15 residues long. V gave up 0 bases and J gave up 9 bases; unmatched junction bases: 4. The CDR3 DNA is TGTGCCAGCAGCTTAGCTAGCGGGGGGGCCTTTGAGCAGTTCTTC. Amino acid sequence: CASSLASGGAFEQFF.

This clonotype has ten or more counts. This sequence joins TRBV7-2 and TRBJ1-4; 7 bases line up with TRBD1. V shed 1 base, J shed 5 bases, and the junction held 7 bases outside the gene matches. The CDR3 contains 16 residues. Germline V gene data show CDR1 as SGHTA and CDR2 as FQGNSA. For the CDR3, the DNA is TGTGCCAGCAGCTTAGGGGTTAGGGGGCTAAATGAAAAACTGTTTTTT. It codes for CASSLGVRGLNEKLFF.

Details on this clonotype: It may be a read error: a sequence one base away is much more abundant. The chain recombines TRBV13 with TRBJ1-5; D may be TRBD1 (6 bases). The germline gives CDR1 PRHDT, CDR2 FYEKMQ (reference sequence). The CDR3 contains 14 residues. V was trimmed by 4 bases and J by 2 bases, leaving 9 bases between them. DNA of the CDR3: TGTGCCAGCAGCTCCGGACAGCGCAATCAGCCCCAGCATTTT. Its protein product is CASSSGQRNQPQHF.

The chain employs TRBV5-1 and TRBJ2-2, with TRBD2 identical over 13 bases. This CDR3 is 17 amino acids long. The ends lost 4 bases at V and 0 bases at J; junction bases unmatched: 3. The germline V gene encodes CDR1 SGHRS and CDR2 YFSETQ. In DNA form, the CDR3 reads TGCGCCAGCAGCACCGGGACTAGCGGGGCGAACACCGGGGAGCTGTTTTTT. Translated, it gives CASSTGTSGANTGELFF.

This clonotype occurred once. The gene calls are TRBV6-2 or TRBV6-3 and TRBJ1-6, with D tentatively TRBD1 (5 bases). This CDR3 spans 15 amino acids. Trimming left V 2 bases short and J 8 bases short, with 13 bases between. Germline values: CDR1 MNHEY, CDR2 SVGEGT. CDR3 amino acids: CASSYVGGKYSPLHF. The CDR3 region has the DNA TGTGCCAGCAGTTACGTTGGGGGAAAATATTCACCCCTCCACTTT.

The chain carries TRBV6-1 and TRBJ1-1; 12 bases fit TRBD1. The J segment lost 4 bases and the V segment lost 7 bases, leaving 4 bases of the junction unmatched. Germline CDR1 MNHNS, CDR2 SASEGT. CDR3 size: 14 residues. The CDR3 sequence: CASTGDRGLTEAFF. The DNA of the CDR3 is TGTGCCAGCACCGGGGACAGGGGGCTCACTGAAGCTTTCTTT.

This clonotype was observed a handful of times. The genes are TRBV27 and TRBJ2-5; D remains unclear. V gave up 4 bases and J gave up 5 bases, with 14 bases separating them. Germline CDR1 and CDR2: MNHEY and SMNVEV (reference sequence). The CDR3 runs 14 residues. CDR3 nucleotide sequence: TGTGCCAGCAGTTCCCCCGGGCAATTCGAGACCCAGTACTTC. It specifies CASSSPGQFETQYF.

This clonotype was counted ten times or more. The DNA for the CDR3 is TGTGCCAGCAGCTCACCAGGGGGGGGCGGGACCGGGGAGCTGTTTTTT. This sequence encodes CASSSPGGGGTGELFF. V is TRBV7-8 and J is TRBJ2-2; D could derive from TRBD1 or TRBD2 (7 bases each). Germline V gives CDR1 SGHVS, CDR2 FQNEAQ. CDR3 length: 16 residues. The V and J ends lost 4 bases and 5 bases respectively, with 17 bases between them.

This clonotype was counted at least ten times. The genes are TRBV7-9 and TRBJ1-3, with 10 bases aligning to TRBD1. Germline V gene data show CDR1 as SEHNR and CDR2 as FQNEAQ (reference sequence). CDR3 length: 15 residues. V shed 5 bases, J shed 5 bases, and the junction held 6 bases outside the gene matches. The CDR3, as DNA: TGTGCCAGCAGCCCCACGGGACAGGGGAGAAACACCATATATTTT. Translating it yields CASSPTGQGRNTIYF.